The 8 T cell receptor beta chains listed next were all sequenced from one sample in a study of Tregs in tolerant kidney transplant recipients. Sequencing used immunoSEQ multiplex PCR; TCRdb keeps in-frame clones, though not all of them. Recorded for this sample: approximately 52,000 clones. The sequencing here drew on CD4+ T cells from blood, taken before the transplant. The receptors come from a human donor who received a combined kidney and bone marrow transplant.

On this clone itself: The CDR3 end falls 3 residues outside the read, so it is completed with the germline J gene. The V gene is TRBV5-6, the J gene TRBJ1-6; the match to TRBD1 covers 7 bases. This CDR3 contains 14 residues. CDR1 SGHDT and CDR2 YYEEEE come from the germline V gene. V shed 1 base, J shed 5 bases, and the junction held 0 bases outside the gene matches. CDR3 residues: CASSLQGDNSPLHF. The sequenced CDR3 bases are TGTGCCAGCAGCTTGCAGGGGGATAATTCACCC.

Points on this clone: The missing CDR3 end, 3 residues past where the read stops, is filled in from the germline J gene. V usage is TRBV6-1 and J usage is TRBJ2-5; 8 nucleotides line up with TRBD1. CDR3 length: 15 residues. From germline, CDR1 is MNHNS and CDR2 SASEGT. The V segment lost 0 bases and the J segment 3 bases; nucleotides outside the gene matches: 3. CDR3 in amino acids: CASSEARTGKETQYF. The covered CDR3 bases are TGTGCCAGCAGTGAAGCGCGGACAGGGAAAGAGACC.

About this clone: The read comes to an end 3 residues before the CDR3 does, leaving the germline J gene to fill in the end. The rearrangement links TRBV7-6 to TRBJ2-4, with 7 bases aligning to TRBD1. Germline loops: CDR1 SGHVS, CDR2 FNYEAQ. V lost 5 bases, J lost 7 bases, and 8 bases stayed unmatched. This CDR3 has 14 amino acids. Partial CDR3 DNA: TGTGCCAGCAGCCCAAGGGGGCAGGGGAACATT. Protein: CASSPRGQGNI. The whole CDR3 is CASSPRGQGNIQYF.

On this clone: The read terminates 3 residues ahead of where the CDR3 ends, so the germline J gene completes it. The V gene is TRBV19, the J gene TRBJ2-2; D not certain. The germline V gene has CDR1 LNHDA and CDR2 SQIVND (reference sequence). Trimming left V 5 bases short and J 2 bases short, with 6 bases between. The CDR3 loop spans 13 amino acids. CDR3 residues: CASSDLNTGELFF. The CDR3 bases that were read are TGTGCCAGTAGTGACTTAAACACCGGGGAG.

Note on this clone: The read halts 3 residues ahead of the CDR3 end, with the missing end drawn from the germline J gene. The chain is built from TRBV7-8 and TRBJ2-1; TRBD2 matches 9 bases. The germline V gene encodes CDR1 SGHVS and CDR2 FQNEAQ. This CDR3 is 14 amino acids long. J lost 6 bases, V lost 1 base, and 1 base had no gene match. The CDR3 DNA, read in part, is TGTGCCAGCAGCTTAGGGACTAGCGCCAATGAG. It encodes CASSLGTSANE. The whole CDR3 reads CASSLGTSANEQFF.

Regarding this clone: The read gets to within 3 residues of the CDR3 end, and the germline J gene fills in the rest. The V gene is TRBV10-3, the J gene TRBJ2-1, with 8 bases aligning to TRBD2. The germline gives CDR1 ENHRY, CDR2 SYGVKD. The CDR3 covers 13 residues. The trim removed 7 bases at V and 8 bases at J, leaving 7 bases unmatched. The chain's CDR3 is CAITGSGKDEQFF. Partial CDR3 DNA: TGTGCCATCACTGGTAGCGGGAAGGATGAG.

For this clone: The read comes to an end 3 residues before the CDR3 does, leaving the germline J gene to fill in the end. J is TRBJ2-7 and V is TRBV7-8; TRBD2 aligns across 7 bases. The V segment lost 1 base and the J segment 4 bases; nucleotides outside the gene matches: 4. The CDR3 loop spans 14 amino acids. Germline CDR1 is SGHVS and CDR2 is FQNEAQ. The chain's CDR3 is CASSLGLAEYEQYF. The CDR3 bases that were read are TGTGCCAGCAGCTTAGGGCTAGCGGAATACGAG.

A remark on this clone: The read gets to within 3 residues of the CDR3 end, and the germline J gene fills in the rest. The rearrangement links TRBV19 to TRBJ2-2, with TRBD1 matching 7 bases. This CDR3 is 14 amino acids long. V shed 7 bases and J 1 base; nucleotides not matched to a gene: 3. Per the germline V gene, CDR1 is LNHDA and CDR2 is SQIVND (reference sequence). The covered CDR3 bases are TGTGCCAGTAAACAGGGGAGGAACACCGGGGAG. This sequence encodes CASKQGRNTGE. The whole CDR3 sequence reads CASKQGRNTGELFF.